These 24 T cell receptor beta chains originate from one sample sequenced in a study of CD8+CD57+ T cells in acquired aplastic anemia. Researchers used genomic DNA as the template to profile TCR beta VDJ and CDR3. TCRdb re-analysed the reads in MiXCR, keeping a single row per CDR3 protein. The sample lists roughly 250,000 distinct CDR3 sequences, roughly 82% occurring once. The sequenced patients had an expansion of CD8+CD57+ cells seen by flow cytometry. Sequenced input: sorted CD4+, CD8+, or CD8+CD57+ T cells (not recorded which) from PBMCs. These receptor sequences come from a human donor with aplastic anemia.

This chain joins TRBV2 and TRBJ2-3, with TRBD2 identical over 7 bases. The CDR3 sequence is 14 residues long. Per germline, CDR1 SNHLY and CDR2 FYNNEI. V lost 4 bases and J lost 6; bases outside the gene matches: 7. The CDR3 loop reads CASSVAGGNDTQYF. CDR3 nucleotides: TGTGCCAGCAGTGTAGCGGGTGGTAATGATACGCAGTATTTT.

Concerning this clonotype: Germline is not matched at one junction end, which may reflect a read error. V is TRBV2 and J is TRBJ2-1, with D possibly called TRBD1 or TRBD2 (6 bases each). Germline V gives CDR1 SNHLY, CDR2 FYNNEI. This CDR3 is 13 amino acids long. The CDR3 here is CASSVGGTHGQFF. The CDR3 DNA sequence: TGTGCCAGCAGTGTTGGGGGGACACATGGGCAGTTTTTC.

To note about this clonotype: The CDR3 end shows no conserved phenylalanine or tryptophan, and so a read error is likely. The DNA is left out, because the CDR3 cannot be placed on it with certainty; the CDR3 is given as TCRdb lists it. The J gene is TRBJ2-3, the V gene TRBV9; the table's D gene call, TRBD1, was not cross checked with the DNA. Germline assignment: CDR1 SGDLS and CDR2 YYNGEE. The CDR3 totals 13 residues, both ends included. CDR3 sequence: CASSEGVTRKQPL.

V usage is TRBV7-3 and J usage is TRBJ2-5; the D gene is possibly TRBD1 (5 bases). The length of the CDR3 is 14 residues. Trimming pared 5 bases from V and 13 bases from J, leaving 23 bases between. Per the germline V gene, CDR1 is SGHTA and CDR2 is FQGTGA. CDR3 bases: TGTGCCAGCAGCCAAGGCGGCAGGGAAGTGGCCGGGTACTTC. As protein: CASSQGGREVAGYF.

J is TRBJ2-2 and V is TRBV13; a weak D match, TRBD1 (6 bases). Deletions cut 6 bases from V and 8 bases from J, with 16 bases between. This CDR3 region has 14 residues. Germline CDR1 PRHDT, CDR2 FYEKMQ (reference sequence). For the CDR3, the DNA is TGTGCCAGCAGTTACACCCCCGGGACAGGGGAGCTGTTTTTT. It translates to CASSYTPGTGELFF.

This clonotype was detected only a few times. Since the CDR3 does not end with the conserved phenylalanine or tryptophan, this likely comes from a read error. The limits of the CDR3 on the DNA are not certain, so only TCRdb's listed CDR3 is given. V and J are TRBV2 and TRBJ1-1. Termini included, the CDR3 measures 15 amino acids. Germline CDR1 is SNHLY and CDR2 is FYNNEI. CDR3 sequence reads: CASSFTSAMSSSSGQ.

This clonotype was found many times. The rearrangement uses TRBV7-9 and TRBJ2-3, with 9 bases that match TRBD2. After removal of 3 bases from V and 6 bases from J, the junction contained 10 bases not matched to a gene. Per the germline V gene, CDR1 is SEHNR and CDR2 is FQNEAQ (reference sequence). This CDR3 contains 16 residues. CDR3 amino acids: CASSFQRSGGSDTQYF. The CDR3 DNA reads TGTGCCAGCAGCTTTCAAAGAAGCGGGGGGAGCGATACGCAGTATTTT. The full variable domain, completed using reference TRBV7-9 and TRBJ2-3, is DTGVSQNPRHKITKRGQNVTFRCDPISEHNRLYWYRQTLGQGPEFLTYFQNEAQLEKSRLLSDRFSAERPKGSFSTLEIQRTEQGDSAMYLCASSFQRSGGSDTQYFGPGTRLTVL.

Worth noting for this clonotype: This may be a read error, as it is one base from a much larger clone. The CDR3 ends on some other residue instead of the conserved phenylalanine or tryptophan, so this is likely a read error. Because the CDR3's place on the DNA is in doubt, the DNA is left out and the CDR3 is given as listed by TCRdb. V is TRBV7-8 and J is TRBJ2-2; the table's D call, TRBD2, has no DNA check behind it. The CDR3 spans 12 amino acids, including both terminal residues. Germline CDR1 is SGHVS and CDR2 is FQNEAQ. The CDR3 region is CASSLVGGPDTH.

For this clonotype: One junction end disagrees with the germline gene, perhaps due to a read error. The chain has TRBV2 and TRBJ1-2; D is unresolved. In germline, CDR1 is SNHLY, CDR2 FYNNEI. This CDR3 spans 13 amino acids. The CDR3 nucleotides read TGTGCCAGCGGGCACGGCCTTACAGATAGGCAGTCCTTC. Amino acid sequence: CASGHGLTDRQSF. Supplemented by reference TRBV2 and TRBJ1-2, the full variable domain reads EPEVTQTPSHQVTQMGQEVILRCVPISNHLYFYWYRQILGQKVEFLVSFYNNEISEKSEIFDDQFSVERPDGSNFTLKIRSTKLEDSAMYFCASGHGLTDRQSFGSGTRLTVV.

The CDR3 DNA sequence: TGTGCCAGCAGCCTTCGGGCTAGCGGGGGGTTAGATACGCAGTATTTT. Its translation: CASSLRASGGLDTQYF. The chain couples TRBV7-6 to TRBJ2-3; 11 bases fit TRBD2. V shed 5 bases, J shed 5 bases, and the junction held 9 bases outside the gene matches. The CDR3 consists of 16 residues. CDR1 and CDR2 from the germline V gene are SGHVS and FNYEAQ. Using reference TRBV7-6 and TRBJ2-3 for the parts outside the CDR3, the full variable domain is GAGVSQSPRYKVTKRGQDVALRCDPISGHVSLYWYRQALGQGPEFLTYFNYEAQQDKSGLPNDRFSAERPEGSISTLTIQRTEQRDSAMYRCASSLRASGGLDTQYFGPGTRLTVL.

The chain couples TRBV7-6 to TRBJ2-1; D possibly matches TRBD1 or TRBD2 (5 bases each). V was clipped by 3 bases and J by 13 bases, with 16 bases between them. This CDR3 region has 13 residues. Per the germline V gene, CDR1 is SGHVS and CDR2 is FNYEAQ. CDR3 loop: CASSLGVTSSQFF. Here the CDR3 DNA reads TGTGCCAGCAGCTTGGGGGTTACTAGTTCACAGTTCTTC.

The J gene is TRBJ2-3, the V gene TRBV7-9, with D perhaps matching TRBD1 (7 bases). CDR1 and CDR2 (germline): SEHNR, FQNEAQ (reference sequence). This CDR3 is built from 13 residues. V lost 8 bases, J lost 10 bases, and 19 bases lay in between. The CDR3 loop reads CASGFGGTGAQYF. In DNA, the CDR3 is TGTGCCAGCGGGTTCGGGGGCACAGGGGCGCAGTATTTT.

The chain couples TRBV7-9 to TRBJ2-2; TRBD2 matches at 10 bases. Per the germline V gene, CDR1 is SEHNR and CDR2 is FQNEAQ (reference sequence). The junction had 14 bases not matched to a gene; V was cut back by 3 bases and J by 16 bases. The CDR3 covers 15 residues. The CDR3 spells CASSLQLAGSRDTFF. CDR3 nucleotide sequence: TGTGCCAGCAGCTTGCAACTAGCGGGGAGCAGGGATACGTTTTTT.

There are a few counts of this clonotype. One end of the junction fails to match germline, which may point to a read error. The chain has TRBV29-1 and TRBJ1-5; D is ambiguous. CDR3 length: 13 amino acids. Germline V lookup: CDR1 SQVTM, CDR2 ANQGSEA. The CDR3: CSPQVEGSQPQHF. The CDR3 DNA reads TGTAGCCCTCAAGTTGAGGGCAGTCAGCCCCAGCATTTT.

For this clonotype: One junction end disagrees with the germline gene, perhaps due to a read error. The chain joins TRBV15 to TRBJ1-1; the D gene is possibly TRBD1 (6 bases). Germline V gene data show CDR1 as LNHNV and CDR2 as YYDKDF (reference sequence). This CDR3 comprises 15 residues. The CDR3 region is CATSGVGGANTEDFF. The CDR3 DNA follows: TGTGCCACCAGCGGGGTGGGGGGGGCGAACACTGAAGATTTCTTT.

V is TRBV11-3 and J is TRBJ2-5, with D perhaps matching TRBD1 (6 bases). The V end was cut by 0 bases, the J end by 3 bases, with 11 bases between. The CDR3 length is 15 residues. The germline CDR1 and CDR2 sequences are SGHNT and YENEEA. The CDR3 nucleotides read TGTGCCAGCAGCTTAGATCAGACAGGAAAAGAGACCCAGTACTTC. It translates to CASSLDQTGKETQYF.

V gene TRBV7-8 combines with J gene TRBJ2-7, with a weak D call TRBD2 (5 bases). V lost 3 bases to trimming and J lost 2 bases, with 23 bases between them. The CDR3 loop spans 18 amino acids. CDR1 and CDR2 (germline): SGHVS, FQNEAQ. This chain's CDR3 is CASSFRGEGFGEAYEQYV. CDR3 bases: TGTGCCAGCAGCTTTCGTGGAGAGGGCTTCGGTGAAGCCTACGAGCAGTACGTC.

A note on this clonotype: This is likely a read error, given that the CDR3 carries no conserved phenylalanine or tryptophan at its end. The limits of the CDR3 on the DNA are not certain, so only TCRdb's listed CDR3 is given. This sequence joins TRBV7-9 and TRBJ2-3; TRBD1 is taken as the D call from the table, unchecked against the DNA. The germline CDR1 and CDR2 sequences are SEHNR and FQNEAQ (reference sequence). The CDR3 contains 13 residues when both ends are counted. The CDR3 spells CASSSGREDTQEL.

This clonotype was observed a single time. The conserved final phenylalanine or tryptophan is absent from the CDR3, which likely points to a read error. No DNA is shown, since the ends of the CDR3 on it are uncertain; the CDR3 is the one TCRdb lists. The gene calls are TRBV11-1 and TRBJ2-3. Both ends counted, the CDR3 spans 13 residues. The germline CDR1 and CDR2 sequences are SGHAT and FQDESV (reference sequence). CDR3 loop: CASGVGLTGTKYV.

This CDR3 reads CASSAAGASGIEQYF. The CDR3 nucleotides are TGCGCCAGCAGCGCCGCGGGGGCTAGCGGTATCGAGCAGTACTTC. The chain couples TRBV4-1 to TRBJ2-7; possible D gene TRBD2, 7 bases. The V and J ends lost 5 bases and 6 bases respectively, with 20 bases between them. From germline, CDR1 is MGHRA and CDR2 YSYEKL. CDR3 length: 15 residues.

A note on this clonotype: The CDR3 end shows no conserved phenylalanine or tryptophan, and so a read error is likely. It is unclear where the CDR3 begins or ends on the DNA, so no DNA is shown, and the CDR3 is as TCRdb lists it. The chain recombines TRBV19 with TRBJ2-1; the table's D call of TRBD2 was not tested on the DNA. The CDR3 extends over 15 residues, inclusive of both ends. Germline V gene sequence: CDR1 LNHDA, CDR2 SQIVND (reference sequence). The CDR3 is CASSISRLACLEQAV.

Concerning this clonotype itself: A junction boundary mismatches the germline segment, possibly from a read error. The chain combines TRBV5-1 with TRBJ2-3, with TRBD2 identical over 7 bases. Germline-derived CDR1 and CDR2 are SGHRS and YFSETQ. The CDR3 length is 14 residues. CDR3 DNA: TGTGCCAGCAGCTTTACTAGCGCATTGAGTACGCAGTATTTT. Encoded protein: CASSFTSALSTQYF.

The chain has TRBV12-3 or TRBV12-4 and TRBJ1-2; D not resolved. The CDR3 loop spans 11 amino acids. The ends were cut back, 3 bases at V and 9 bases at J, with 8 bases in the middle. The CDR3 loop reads CASSFSQSYTF. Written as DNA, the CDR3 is TGTGCCAGCAGTTTCAGCCAGAGCTACACCTTC.

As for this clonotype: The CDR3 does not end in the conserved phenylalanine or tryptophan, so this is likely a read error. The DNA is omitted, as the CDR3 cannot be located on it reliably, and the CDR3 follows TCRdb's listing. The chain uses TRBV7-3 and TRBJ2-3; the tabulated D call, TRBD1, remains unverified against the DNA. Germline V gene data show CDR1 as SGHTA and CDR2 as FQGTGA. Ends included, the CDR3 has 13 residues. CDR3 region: CASSLGGSDTPNV.